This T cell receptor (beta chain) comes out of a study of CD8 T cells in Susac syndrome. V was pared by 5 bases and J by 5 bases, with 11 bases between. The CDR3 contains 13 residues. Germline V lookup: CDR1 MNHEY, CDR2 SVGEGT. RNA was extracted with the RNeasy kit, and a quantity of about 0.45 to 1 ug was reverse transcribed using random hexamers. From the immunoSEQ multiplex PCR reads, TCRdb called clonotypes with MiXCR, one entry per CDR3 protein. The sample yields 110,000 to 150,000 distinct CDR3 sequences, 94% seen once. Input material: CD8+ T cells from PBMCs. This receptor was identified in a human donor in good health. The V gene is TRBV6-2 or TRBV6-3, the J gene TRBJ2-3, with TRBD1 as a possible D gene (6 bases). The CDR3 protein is CASSTRDIDTQYF. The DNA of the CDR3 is TGTGCCAGCAGTACCCGGGACATAGATACGCAGTATTTT.